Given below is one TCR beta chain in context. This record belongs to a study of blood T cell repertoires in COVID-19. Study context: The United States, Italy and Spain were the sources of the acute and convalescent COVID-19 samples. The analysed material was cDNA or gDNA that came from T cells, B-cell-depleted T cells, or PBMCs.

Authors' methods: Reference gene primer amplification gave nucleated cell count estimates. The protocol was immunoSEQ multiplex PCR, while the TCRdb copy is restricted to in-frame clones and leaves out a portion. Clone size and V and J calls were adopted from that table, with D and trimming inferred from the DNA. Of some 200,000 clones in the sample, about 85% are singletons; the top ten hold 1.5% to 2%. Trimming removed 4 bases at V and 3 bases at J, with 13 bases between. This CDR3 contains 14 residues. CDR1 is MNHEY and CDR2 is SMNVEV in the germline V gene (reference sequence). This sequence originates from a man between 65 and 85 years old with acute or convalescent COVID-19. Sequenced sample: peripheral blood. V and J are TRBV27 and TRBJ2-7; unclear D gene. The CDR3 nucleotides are TGTGCCAGCAGTTCCTCGCGCCTAAACTACGAGCAGTACTTC. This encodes CASSSSRLNYEQYF.